Below, 30 T cell receptor beta chains from the same sample are listed, as sequenced in a study of cytomegalovirus exposure and HLA in healthy donors. Both 60 Vbeta primers and 13 Jbeta primers went into the PCR. Clones were sequenced by immunoSEQ multiplex PCR, and TCRdb holds only the in-frame ones, with some missing. The sample has 150,000 to 200,000 clones, roughly four fifths seen once. Sequences were obtained from PBMCs. Receptors were obtained from a girl aged 10-17 years in good health and CMV-seropositive.

This clone was detected only once. The J gene is TRBJ2-3, the V gene TRBV7-6; 8 bases line up with TRBD2. The CDR3 has 16 residues. Germline V gene sequence: CDR1 SGHVS, CDR2 FNYEAQ. Trimming at V came to 3 bases and at J to 1 base, leaving 6 bases not matched to a gene. The DNA of the CDR3 is TGTGCCAGCAGCTTTACCGCGACTAGCGGCACAGATACGCAGTATTTT. It specifies CASSFTATSGTDTQYF.

This clone is a singleton in its sample. The chain combines TRBV6-1 with TRBJ1-4; TRBD1 aligns across 8 bases. V trimming: 4 bases; J trimming: 8 bases; junction bases outside the gene matches: 6. CDR3 size: 14 residues. Germline lookup yields CDR1 MNHNS and CDR2 SASEGT. This CDR3 is CASSVGTGTEKLFF. CDR3 in DNA: TGTGCCAGCAGTGTAGGGACAGGAACCGAAAAACTGTTTTTT.

J is TRBJ1-1 and V is TRBV23-1, with no clear D. TRBV23-1 is an open reading frame, and its role is uncertain. The CDR3 has 17 amino acids. V shed 2 bases and J shed 0 bases, with 16 bases lying between them. The CDR3 loop is CASSQIYGSVMNTEAFF. The DNA for the CDR3 is TGCGCCAGCAGTCAAATCTATGGGAGTGTAATGAACACTGAAGCTTTCTTT.

This clone appeared a single time. This chain joins TRBV19 and TRBJ1-1; maybe TRBD1 (6 bases). CDR3 length equals 16 residues. V lost 10 bases and J lost 1, with 22 bases in between. In germline, CDR1 is LNHDA, CDR2 SQIVND (reference sequence). CDR3 sequence reads: CATNSALRGPNTEAFF. The CDR3 DNA reads TGTGCCACTAACTCGGCCCTCAGGGGTCCGAACACTGAAGCTTTCTTT.

The J gene is TRBJ1-3, the V gene TRBV5-8; possibly TRBD1 for D (6 bases). Per the germline V gene, CDR1 is SGHTS and CDR2 is YDEGEE. With 0 bases removed from V and 0 bases from J, the gap between germline ends came to 16 bases. The CDR3 extends over 18 amino acids. Here the CDR3 DNA reads TGTGCCAGCAGCTTGGGGACAGCCTCGTTTATCTCTGGAAACACCATATATTTT. This gives the protein CASSLGTASFISGNTIYF.

V gene TRBV5-1 combines with J gene TRBJ1-5; no clear D. CDR1 SGHRS and CDR2 YFSETQ come from the germline V gene. The V gene lost 0 bases and the J gene lost 0 bases, with 13 bases spanning the gap. This CDR3 is 17 amino acids long. CDR3: CASSLGPLDYSNQPQHF. CDR3 nucleotides: TGCGCCAGCAGCTTGGGCCCTTTAGATTATAGCAATCAGCCCCAGCATTTT.

This clone has a single count. The rearrangement joins TRBV5-4 to TRBJ2-5; the match to TRBD1 covers 7 bases. V lost 3 bases, J lost 3 bases, and 5 bases stayed unmatched. Looked up from germline, CDR1 is SGHNT and CDR2 is YYREEE (reference sequence). This CDR3 contains 14 residues. The CDR3 protein is CASSWRTGEETQYF. CDR3 in DNA: TGTGCCAGCAGCTGGAGGACAGGTGAAGAGACCCAGTACTTC. The complete variable domain, with remaining parts taken from reference TRBV5-4 and TRBJ2-5, reads ETGVTQSPTHLIKTRGQQVTLRCSSQSGHNTVSWYQQALGQGPQFIFQYYREEENGRGNFPPRFSGLQFPNYSSELNVNALELDDSALYLCASSWRTGEETQYFGPGTRLLVL.

The chain is built from TRBV13 and TRBJ1-2; no definite D call. Looked up from germline, CDR1 is PRHDT and CDR2 is FYEKMQ (reference sequence). V was cut by 5 bases and J by 7 bases, with 11 bases left in between. CDR3 length: 12 residues. CDR3 amino acids: CASSEQGGGYTF. The DNA for the CDR3 is TGTGCCAGCAGCGAGCAAGGAGGTGGCTACACCTTC.

This clone has a handful of counts. The junction departs from the called germline gene at one end, perhaps through a read error. The rearrangement links TRBV28 to TRBJ1-1; 10 bases are shared with TRBD1. There are 17 residues in the CDR3. CDR1 and CDR2 from the germline V gene are MDHEN and SYDVKM. The CDR3 coding sequence is TGTGCCAGCAGCTTATCGACAGGGGGCGGTCAGAACACTGAAGCTTTCTTT. This sequence encodes CASSLSTGGGQNTEAFF.

The V and J genes are TRBV19 and TRBJ1-5; D possibly corresponds to TRBD1 (5 bases). V was trimmed by 5 bases and J by 6 bases, leaving 11 bases between them. The CDR3 runs to 13 residues. Germline V gene lookup returns CDR1 LNHDA and CDR2 SQIVND (reference sequence). This chain's CDR3 is CASSLGQGQPQHF. The CDR3 DNA reads TGTGCCAGTAGTCTGGGGCAAGGTCAGCCCCAGCATTTT. Using reference TRBV19 and TRBJ1-5 for the parts outside the CDR3, the full variable domain is DGGITQSPKYLFRKEGQNVTLSCEQNLNHDAMYWYRQDPGQGLRLIYYSQIVNDFQKGDIAEGYSVSREKKESFPLTVTSAQKNPTAFYLCASSLGQGQPQHFGDGTRLSIL.

The sample holds a few counts of this clone. This chain uses TRBV4-1 with TRBJ1-2; maybe TRBD1 (6 bases). Trimming left V 3 bases short and J 3 bases short, with 17 bases between. The CDR3 loop spans 16 amino acids. Germline values: CDR1 MGHRA, CDR2 YSYEKL. The CDR3 coding sequence is TGCGCCAGCAGCCAGCCGACAACAGGGAAAGACTATGGCTACACCTTC. Translation gives CASSQPTTGKDYGYTF.

The chain recombines TRBV9 with TRBJ2-7; D gene uncertain. From germline, CDR1 is SGDLS and CDR2 YYNGEE. CDR3 length: 13 amino acids. Trimming removed 3 bases from V and 4 bases from J, with 11 bases in between. The CDR3 DNA sequence: TGTGCCAGCAGCGAGGCCCCTAGGTACGAGCAGTACTTC. This gives the protein CASSEAPRYEQYF.

The chain uses TRBV6-6 and TRBJ2-7; 8 bases are a match to TRBD1. The CDR3 has 15 amino acids. After removal of 6 bases from V and 2 bases from J, the junction contained 9 bases not matched to a gene. Germline lookup yields CDR1 MNHNY and CDR2 SVGAGI (reference sequence). CDR3: CASREGQGIPYEQYF. The CDR3 DNA reads TGTGCCAGCAGGGAAGGACAGGGAATCCCCTACGAGCAGTACTTC.

The chain employs TRBV9 and TRBJ2-1; 10 bases are a match to TRBD2. After removal of 1 base from V and 7 bases from J, the junction contained 8 bases not matched to a gene. Germline assignment: CDR1 SGDLS and CDR2 YYNGEE. The CDR3 runs to 16 residues. The CDR3 loop reads CASSVSLTSGRNEQFF. CDR3 DNA: TGTGCCAGCAGCGTAAGTTTGACTAGCGGGCGTAATGAGCAGTTCTTC.

This chain joins TRBV2 and TRBJ2-1; 9 bases line up with TRBD1. This CDR3 comprises 14 residues. The V gene end was trimmed by 8 bases and the J gene end by 4 bases; junction bases not matched to a gene: 6. Germline lookup yields CDR1 SNHLY and CDR2 FYNNEI. The CDR3 loop is CASPPGQGYNEQFF. The CDR3 bases are TGTGCCAGCCCGCCGGGACAGGGATACAATGAGCAGTTCTTC.

The chain recombines TRBV4-2 with TRBJ1-1; TRBD1 agrees at 9 bases. Germline V gene lookup returns CDR1 LGHNA and CDR2 YNFKEQ. Unmatched junction bases numbered 6, after V lost 3 bases and J lost 1 base. CDR3 length: 16 amino acids. CDR3 protein: CASSQLQGARNTEAFF. The CDR3 bases are TGTGCCAGCAGCCAGCTACAGGGGGCACGGAACACTGAAGCTTTCTTT.

The gene calls are TRBV6-5 and TRBJ1-1; 7 nucleotides match TRBD1. The CDR3 has 14 residues. J was trimmed by 7 bases and V by 5 bases; bases with no gene match: 10. Germline V gene lookup returns CDR1 MNHEY and CDR2 SVGAGI. CDR3 in amino acids: CASSPQTGRREAFF. Here the CDR3 DNA reads TGTGCCAGCAGTCCCCAGACAGGGCGACGTGAAGCTTTCTTT.

The chain employs TRBV27 and TRBJ1-5; no clear D. The CDR3 contains 12 residues. Trimming left V 5 bases short and J 6 bases short, with 8 bases between. Germline-derived CDR1 and CDR2 are MNHEY and SMNVEV (reference sequence). The CDR3 sequence is CASSDRGQPQHF. Here the CDR3 DNA reads TGTGCCAGCAGTGACCGGGGTCAGCCCCAGCATTTT.

The rearrangement links TRBV29-1 to TRBJ1-2, with 9 nucleotides matching TRBD1. Germline CDR1 reads SQVTM; CDR2 reads ANQGSEA. The V gene end was trimmed by 5 bases and the J gene end by 3 bases; junction bases not matched to a gene: 13. CDR3 length equals 16 residues. The CDR3 sequence is CSVLLDNRGQDYGYTF. In DNA, the CDR3 is TGCAGCGTTCTACTCGATAACAGGGGGCAAGACTATGGCTACACCTTC.

The rearrangement uses TRBV4-1 and TRBJ1-1; D is unresolved. The CDR3 runs to 16 residues. Germline CDR1 is MGHRA and CDR2 is YSYEKL. Trimming removed 4 bases from V and 1 base from J, with 16 bases in between. As DNA, the CDR3 is TGCGCCAGCAGCCCGCTTTCTCTTGGGAGGAACACTGAAGCTTTCTTT. It encodes CASSPLSLGRNTEAFF.

The genes are TRBV27 and TRBJ1-1; D is undetermined. This CDR3 is 12 amino acids long. Germline V lookup: CDR1 MNHEY, CDR2 SMNVEV (reference sequence). Trimming shortened V by 6 bases and J by 6 bases, and 11 bases separated the two germline ends. The CDR3 coding sequence is TGTGCCAGCAGAAGAGGAGGTTCTGAAGCTTTCTTT. This gives the protein CASRRGGSEAFF.

The V gene is TRBV5-6, the J gene TRBJ1-2; D call uncertain. Germline V gene data show CDR1 as SGHDT and CDR2 as YYEEEE. CDR3 length: 15 residues. V shed 1 base and J shed 8 bases, with 18 bases lying between them. CDR3 residues: CASSLTDLWEVGYTF. CDR3 nucleotide sequence: TGTGCCAGCAGCTTGACAGACCTGTGGGAGGTCGGCTACACCTTC.

V and J are TRBV30 and TRBJ1-1; 9 positions match TRBD1. Losses at the gene ends were 4 bases for V and 6 bases for J; bases not matched to a gene: 9. The V gene's germline CDR1 is GTSNPN and CDR2 SVGIG (reference sequence). CDR3 length: 14 amino acids. The CDR3 nucleotides read TGTGCCTGGACTACAGGGGGCGGTGTCGCTGAAGCTTTCTTT. Translation gives CAWTTGGGVAEAFF.

This clone has only a few counts. V is TRBV5-1 and J is TRBJ1-3, with 8 bases matching TRBD1. The CDR3 is 16 amino acids. The germline V gene encodes CDR1 SGHRS and CDR2 YFSETQ. V dropped 4 bases and J dropped 0; count of bases not matched to a gene: 6. CDR3 amino acids: CASSPGDRISGNTIYF. In DNA form, the CDR3 reads TGCGCCAGCAGCCCAGGGGACAGGATCTCTGGAAACACCATATATTTT.

The chain carries TRBV11-3 and TRBJ1-2; D perhaps matches TRBD1 (6 bases). This CDR3 is built from 12 residues. CDR1 is SGHNT and CDR2 is YENEEA in the germline V gene. V lost 5 bases and J lost 4, with 8 bases in between. DNA for the CDR3: TGTGCCAGCAGCCCACAGGGCTATGGCTACACCTTC. This gives the protein CASSPQGYGYTF.

The chain uses TRBV9 and TRBJ2-3; 15 bases align to TRBD2. V lost 3 bases and J lost 5; bases outside the gene matches: 13. This CDR3 region has 19 residues. Germline V gene data show CDR1 as SGDLS and CDR2 as YYNGEE. CDR3 residues: CASSARIGTSGGPGDTQYF. For the CDR3, the DNA is TGTGCCAGCAGCGCCCGGATTGGGACTAGCGGGGGGCCCGGAGATACGCAGTATTTT.

The V and J genes are TRBV18 and TRBJ1-6; 8 bases are a match to TRBD1. The germline V gene has CDR1 KGHSH and CDR2 LQKENI. Trimming at V came to 5 bases and at J to 8 bases, leaving 8 bases not matched to a gene. This CDR3 region has 15 residues. The CDR3 region is CASSTFDRGDSPLHF. CDR3 DNA sequence: TGTGCCAGCTCAACGTTCGACAGGGGTGATTCACCCCTCCACTTT.

This chain connects TRBV28 to TRBJ2-3, with TRBD2 matching over 12 bases. Trimming removed 1 base from V and 5 bases from J; junction bases left unmatched: 7. In germline, CDR1 is MDHEN, CDR2 SYDVKM. The CDR3 has 17 residues. The CDR3 DNA follows: TGTGCCAGCAGTTTATTAGCTAGCGGGGGGGTTTTAGATACGCAGTATTTT. Translation: CASSLLASGGVLDTQYF.

V is TRBV5-1 and J is TRBJ1-2; D possibly corresponds to TRBD1 (5 bases). The CDR3 contains 14 residues. V was pared by 0 bases and J by 7 bases, with 13 bases between. CDR1 SGHRS and CDR2 YFSETQ come from the germline V gene. CDR3: CASSLGQGNVGYTF. CDR3 coding DNA: TGCGCCAGCAGCTTGGGGCAGGGAAATGTTGGCTACACCTTC.

A note on this clone: One junction end disagrees with the germline gene, perhaps due to a read error. V gene TRBV4-2 combines with J gene TRBJ2-7; D is undetermined. Per germline, CDR1 LGHNA and CDR2 YNFKEQ. There are 17 residues in the CDR3. This chain's CDR3 is CASSQDSPLVLPYVQYF. CDR3 nucleotides: TGTGCCAGCAGCCAAGATAGCCCCCTCGTCTTGCCCTACGTGCAGTACTTC.